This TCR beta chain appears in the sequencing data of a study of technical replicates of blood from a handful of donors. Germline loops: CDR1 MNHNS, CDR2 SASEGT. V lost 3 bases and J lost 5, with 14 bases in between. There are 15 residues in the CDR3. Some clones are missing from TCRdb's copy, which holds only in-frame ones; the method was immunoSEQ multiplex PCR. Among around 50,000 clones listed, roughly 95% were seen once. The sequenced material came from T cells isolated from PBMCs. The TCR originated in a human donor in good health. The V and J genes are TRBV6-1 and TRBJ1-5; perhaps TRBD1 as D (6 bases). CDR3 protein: CASSEYRESYQPQHF. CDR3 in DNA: TGTGCCAGCAGTGAGTACAGGGAATCTTATCAGCCCCAGCATTTT.